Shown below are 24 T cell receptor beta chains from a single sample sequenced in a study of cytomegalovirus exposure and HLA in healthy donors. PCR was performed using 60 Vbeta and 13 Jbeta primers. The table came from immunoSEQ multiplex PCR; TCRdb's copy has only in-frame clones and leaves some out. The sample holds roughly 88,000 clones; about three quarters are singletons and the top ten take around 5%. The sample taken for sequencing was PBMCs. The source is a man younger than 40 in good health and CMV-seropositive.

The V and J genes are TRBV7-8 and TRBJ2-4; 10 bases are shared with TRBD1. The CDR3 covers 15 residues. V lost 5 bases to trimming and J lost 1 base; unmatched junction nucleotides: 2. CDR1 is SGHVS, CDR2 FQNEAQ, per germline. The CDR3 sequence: CASSETGGAKNIQYF. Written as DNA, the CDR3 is TGTGCCAGCAGCGAGACAGGGGGCGCCAAAAACATTCAGTACTTC.

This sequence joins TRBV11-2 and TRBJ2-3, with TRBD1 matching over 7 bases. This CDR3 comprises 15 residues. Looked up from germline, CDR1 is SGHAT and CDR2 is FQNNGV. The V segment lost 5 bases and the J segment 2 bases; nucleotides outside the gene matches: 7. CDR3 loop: CASSLGDRATDTQYF. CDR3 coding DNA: TGTGCCAGCAGCCTGGGCGACAGGGCCACAGATACGCAGTATTTT.

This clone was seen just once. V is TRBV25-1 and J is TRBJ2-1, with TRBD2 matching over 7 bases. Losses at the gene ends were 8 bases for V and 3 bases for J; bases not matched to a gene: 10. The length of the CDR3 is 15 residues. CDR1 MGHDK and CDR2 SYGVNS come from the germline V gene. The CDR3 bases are TGTGCCAGCTTAAAGCGGGGCCCCATCTACAATGAGCAGTTCTTC. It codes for CASLKRGPIYNEQFF.

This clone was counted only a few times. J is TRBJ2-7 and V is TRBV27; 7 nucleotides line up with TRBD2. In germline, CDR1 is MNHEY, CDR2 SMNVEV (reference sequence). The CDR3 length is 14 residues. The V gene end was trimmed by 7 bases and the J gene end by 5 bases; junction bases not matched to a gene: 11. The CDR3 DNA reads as TGTGCCAGCACCTTTCGCAGAACTAGCGACGAGCAGTACTTC. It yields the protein CASTFRRTSDEQYF.

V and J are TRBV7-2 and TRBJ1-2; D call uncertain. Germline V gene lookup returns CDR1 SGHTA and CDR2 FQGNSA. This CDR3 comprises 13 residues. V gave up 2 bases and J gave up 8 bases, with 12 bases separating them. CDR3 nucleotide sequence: TGTGCCAGCAGCTTATCGTCCGGGTTGGGCTACACCTTC. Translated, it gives CASSLSSGLGYTF.

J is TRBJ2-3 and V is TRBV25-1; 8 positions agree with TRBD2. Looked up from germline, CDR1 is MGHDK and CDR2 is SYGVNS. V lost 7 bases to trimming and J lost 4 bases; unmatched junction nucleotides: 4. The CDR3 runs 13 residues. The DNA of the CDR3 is TGTGCCAGCACCGGACTAGCCGCAGATACGCAGTATTTT. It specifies CASTGLAADTQYF.

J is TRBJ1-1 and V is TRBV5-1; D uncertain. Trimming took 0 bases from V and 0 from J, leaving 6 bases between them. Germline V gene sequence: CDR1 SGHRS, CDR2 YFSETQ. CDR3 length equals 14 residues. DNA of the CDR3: TGCGCCAGCAGCTTGGCACAGATGAACACTGAAGCTTTCTTT. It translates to CASSLAQMNTEAFF.

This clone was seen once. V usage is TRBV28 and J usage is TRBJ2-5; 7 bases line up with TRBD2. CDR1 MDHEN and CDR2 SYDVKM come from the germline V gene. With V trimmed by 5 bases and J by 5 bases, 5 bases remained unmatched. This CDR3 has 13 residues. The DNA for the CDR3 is TGTGCCAGCAGTCTCTCAGCGGGGGAGACCCAGTACTTC. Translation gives CASSLSAGETQYF.

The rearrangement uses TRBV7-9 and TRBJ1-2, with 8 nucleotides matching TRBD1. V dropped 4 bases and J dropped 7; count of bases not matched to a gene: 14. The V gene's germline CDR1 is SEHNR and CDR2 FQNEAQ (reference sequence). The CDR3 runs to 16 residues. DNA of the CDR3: TGTGCCAGCAGCTCCCCGGGTCTGACAGGGGTGGTTGGCTACACCTTC. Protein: CASSSPGLTGVVGYTF.

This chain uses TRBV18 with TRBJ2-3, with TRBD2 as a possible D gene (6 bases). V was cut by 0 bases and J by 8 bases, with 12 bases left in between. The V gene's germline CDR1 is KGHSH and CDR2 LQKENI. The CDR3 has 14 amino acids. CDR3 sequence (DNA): TGTGCCAGCTCACCACCCGGGACTGCGGGTACGCAGTATTTT. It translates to CASSPPGTAGTQYF.

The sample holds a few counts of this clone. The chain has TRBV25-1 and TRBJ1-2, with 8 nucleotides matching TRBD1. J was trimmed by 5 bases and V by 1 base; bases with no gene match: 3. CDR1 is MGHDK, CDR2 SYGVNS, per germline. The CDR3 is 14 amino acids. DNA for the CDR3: TGTGCCAGCAGTGAATTCGACAGGGGATATGGCTACACCTTC. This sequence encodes CASSEFDRGYGYTF.

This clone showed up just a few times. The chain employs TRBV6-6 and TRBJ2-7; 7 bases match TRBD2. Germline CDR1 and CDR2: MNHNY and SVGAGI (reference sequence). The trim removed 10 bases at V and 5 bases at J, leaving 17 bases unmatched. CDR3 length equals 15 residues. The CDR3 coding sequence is TGTGCCACCTTCACCCGACTAGCCTCTCTCAACGAGCAGTACTTC. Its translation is CATFTRLASLNEQYF.

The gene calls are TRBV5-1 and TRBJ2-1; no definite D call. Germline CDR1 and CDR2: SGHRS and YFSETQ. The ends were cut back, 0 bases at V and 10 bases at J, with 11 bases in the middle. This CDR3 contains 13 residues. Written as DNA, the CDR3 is TGCGCCAGCAGCTTGGCCGAACATTACGAGCAGTTCTTC. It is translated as CASSLAEHYEQFF.

CDR3 sequence reads: CASSLRGYNEQFF. In nucleotides, the CDR3 is TGCGCCAGCAGCTTGCGGGGGTACAATGAGCAGTTCTTC. The V and J genes are TRBV5-1 and TRBJ2-1; D is possibly TRBD2 (6 bases). V was pared by 1 base and J by 4 bases, with 6 bases between. The CDR3 extends over 13 amino acids. CDR1 and CDR2 (germline): SGHRS, YFSETQ.

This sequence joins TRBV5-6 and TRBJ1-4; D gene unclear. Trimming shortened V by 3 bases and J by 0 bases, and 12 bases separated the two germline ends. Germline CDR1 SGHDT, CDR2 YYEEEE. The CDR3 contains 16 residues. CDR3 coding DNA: TGTGCCAGCAGCTCGATTTGGCCCGCAACTAATGAAAAACTGTTTTTT. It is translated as CASSSIWPATNEKLFF.

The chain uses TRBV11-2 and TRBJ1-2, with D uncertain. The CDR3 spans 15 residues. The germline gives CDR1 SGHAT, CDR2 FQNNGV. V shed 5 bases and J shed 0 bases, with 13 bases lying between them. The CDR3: CASSRQMGTNYGYTF. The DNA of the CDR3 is TGTGCCAGCAGCCGCCAGATGGGCACTAACTATGGCTACACCTTC.

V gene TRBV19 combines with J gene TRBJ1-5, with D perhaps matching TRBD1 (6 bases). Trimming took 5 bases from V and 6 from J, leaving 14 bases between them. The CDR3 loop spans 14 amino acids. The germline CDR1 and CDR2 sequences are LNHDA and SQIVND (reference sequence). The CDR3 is CASSPQGEGQPQHF. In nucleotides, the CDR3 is TGTGCCAGTAGTCCACAGGGTGAAGGTCAGCCCCAGCATTTT.

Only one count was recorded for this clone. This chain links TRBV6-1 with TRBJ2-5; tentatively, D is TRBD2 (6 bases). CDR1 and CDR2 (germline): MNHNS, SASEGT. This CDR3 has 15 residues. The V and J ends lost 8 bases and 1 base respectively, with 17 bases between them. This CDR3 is CASEILGRLQETQYF. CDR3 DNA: TGTGCCAGCGAAATACTGGGGAGGCTCCAAGAGACCCAGTACTTC.

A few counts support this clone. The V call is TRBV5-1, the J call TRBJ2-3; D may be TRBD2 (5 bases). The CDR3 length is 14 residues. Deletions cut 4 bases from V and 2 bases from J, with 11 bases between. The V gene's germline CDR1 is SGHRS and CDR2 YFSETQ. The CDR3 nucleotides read TGCGCCAGCAGCAGCGGATCCCCCACAGATACGCAGTATTTT. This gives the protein CASSSGSPTDTQYF.

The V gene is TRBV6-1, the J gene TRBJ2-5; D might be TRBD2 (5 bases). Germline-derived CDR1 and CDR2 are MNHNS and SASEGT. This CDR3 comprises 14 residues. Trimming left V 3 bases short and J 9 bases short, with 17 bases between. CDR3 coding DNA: TGTGCCAGCAGTGATGCGCGAGGGTTTTCGGCCCAGTACTTC. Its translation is CASSDARGFSAQYF.

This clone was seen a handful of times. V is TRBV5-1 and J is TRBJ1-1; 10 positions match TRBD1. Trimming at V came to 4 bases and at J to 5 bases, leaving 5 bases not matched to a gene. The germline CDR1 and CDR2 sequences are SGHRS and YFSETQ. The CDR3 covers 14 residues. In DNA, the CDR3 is TGCGCCAGCAGCCCAGGGACAGGGGTTACTGAAGCTTTCTTT. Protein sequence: CASSPGTGVTEAFF.

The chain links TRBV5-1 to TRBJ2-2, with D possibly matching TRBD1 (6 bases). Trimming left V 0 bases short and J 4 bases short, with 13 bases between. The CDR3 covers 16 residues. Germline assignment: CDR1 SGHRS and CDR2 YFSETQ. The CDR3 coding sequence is TGCGCCAGCAGCTTGGAGGGGGATATTGGCACCGGGGAGCTGTTTTTT. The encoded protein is CASSLEGDIGTGELFF.

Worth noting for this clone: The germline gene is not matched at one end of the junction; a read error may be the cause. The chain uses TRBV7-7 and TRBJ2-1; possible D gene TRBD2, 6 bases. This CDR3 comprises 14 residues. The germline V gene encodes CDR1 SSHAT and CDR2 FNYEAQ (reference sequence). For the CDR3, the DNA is TGTGCTAGCAGCCGTACACTAGCAGTCAATGAGCAGTTCTTC. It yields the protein CASSRTLAVNEQFF.

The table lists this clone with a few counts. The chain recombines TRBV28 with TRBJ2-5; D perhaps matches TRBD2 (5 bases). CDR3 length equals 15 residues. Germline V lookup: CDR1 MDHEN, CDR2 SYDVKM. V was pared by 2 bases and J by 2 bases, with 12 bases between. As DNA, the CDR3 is TGTGCCAGCAGTTTAATTGGGCCGGGACAAGAGACCCAGTACTTC. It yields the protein CASSLIGPGQETQYF.